This TCR beta chain was captured in a study of T cell repertoires in cytomegalovirus infection. General study results and limits: People with CMV and the relevant HLA were identified by cumulative public TCR beta family frequency.

MiXCR was run by TCRdb on the reads, yielding one entry per CDR3 protein. The repertoire consists of 450,000 to 650,000 distinct CDR3 sequences, with 35% to 50% occurring once and the leading ten covering 48%. V was clipped by 0 bases and J by 5 bases, with 12 bases between them. CDR3 length: 14 residues. Germline assignment: CDR1 DFQATT and CDR2 SNEGSKA (reference sequence). This clonotype was seen a handful of times. Antigen specificity is unknown. The rearrangement joins TRBV20-1 to TRBJ2-3, with a possible D match to TRBD2 (5 bases). The source is a human donor in good health (CMV status not recorded). Some clones in this sample may be carry-over from other donors' samples. This specimen was cultured PBMCs, taken from culture after CMV antigen stimulation. The CDR3 sequence: CSARDLRAGDTQYF. CDR3 DNA: TGCAGTGCTAGAGATCTGAGGGCGGGAGATACGCAGTATTTT.